This T cell receptor beta chain was retrieved from a study of blood T cell repertoires in COVID-19. Whole-study context: The origin of the acute and convalescent COVID-19 samples was the United States, Italy and Spain. T cells, B-cell-depleted T cells, or PBMCs provided the cDNA or gDNA that served as material.

Authors' data handling: Amplified reference gene primers provided the basis for estimating nucleated cell counts. Profiled with immunoSEQ multiplex PCR; TCRdb holds only in-frame clones, not every one. V and J calls and clone size are given by that table; D and trimming were obtained from the DNA. Among around 380,000 clones listed, 70% to 85% were seen once. The ends lost 3 bases at V and 2 bases at J; junction bases unmatched: 12. Germline V gene data show CDR1 as ENHRY and CDR2 as SYGVKD. The CDR3 loop spans 17 amino acids. This chain connects TRBV10-3 to TRBJ2-7; 8 nucleotides agree with TRBD1. This TCR derives from a human donor with acute or convalescent COVID-19. The donor label of this sample is uncertain. What was sequenced was peripheral blood. The CDR3, as DNA: TGTGCCATCAGTGAACCCCTGACAGGGGTTATGGCCTACGAGCAGTACTTC. This codes for CAISEPLTGVMAYEQYF.